These 32 T cell receptor beta chains were all obtained from the same sample, sequenced in a study of shared clonotypes between healthy human individuals. The protocol was immunoSEQ multiplex PCR, while the TCRdb copy is restricted to in-frame clones and leaves out a portion. The table includes more than 850,000 clones, around 82% detected once. The sample taken for sequencing was memory CD4+ T cells from PBMCs. Subset noted: CD45RA-negative fraction. These receptors all stem from a man aged 18-30 years in good health. Some clones in this sample may be carry-over from other donors' samples.

The V call is TRBV5-1, the J call TRBJ2-3; 14 bases align to TRBD2. Unmatched junction bases numbered 10, after V lost 0 bases and J lost 1 base. The germline V gene encodes CDR1 SGHRS and CDR2 YFSETQ. This CDR3 region has 20 residues. CDR3 in amino acids: CASSLDPTSGRVGGTDTQYF. CDR3 nucleotide sequence: TGCGCCAGCAGCTTGGATCCGACTAGCGGGAGGGTGGGGGGCACAGATACGCAGTATTTT.

The J gene is TRBJ2-7, the V gene TRBV7-2; D not certain. The CDR3 consists of 14 residues. Germline V CDR1 and CDR2: SGHTA, FQGNSA. V lost 1 base and J 0 bases, leaving 7 bases between the germline ends. The CDR3 region has the DNA TGTGCCAGCAGCTTAGGGCCTAGCTCCTACGAGCAGTACTTC. This sequence encodes CASSLGPSSYEQYF.

The gene calls are TRBV7-9 and TRBJ2-3, with 9 bases identical to TRBD2. The germline V gene encodes CDR1 SEHNR and CDR2 FQNEAQ (reference sequence). CDR3 size: 15 residues. V shed 3 bases, J shed 6 bases, and the junction held 7 bases outside the gene matches. The CDR3 region has the DNA TGTGCCAGCAGCTTGGGACTAGCCGCACCCGATACGCAGTATTTT. It specifies CASSLGLAAPDTQYF.

The gene calls are TRBV30 and TRBJ2-3; D may be TRBD2 (5 bases). The CDR3 sequence is 11 residues long. Per germline, CDR1 GTSNPN and CDR2 SVGIG (reference sequence). V was pared by 5 bases and J by 9 bases, with 12 bases between. CDR3 nucleotide sequence: TGTGCCTGGGGAGGTGGGTTAACGCAGTATTTT. Amino acid sequence: CAWGGGLTQYF.

This clone turned up a few times. The chain joins TRBV4-1 to TRBJ2-2; D is unclear. The ends were cut back, 2 bases at V and 4 bases at J, with 8 bases in the middle. This CDR3 has 14 residues. Germline CDR1 reads MGHRA; CDR2 reads YSYEKL. The CDR3 DNA is TGCGCCAGCAGCCAACTCACAGCCACCGGGGAGCTGTTTTTT. It is translated as CASSQLTATGELFF.

This sequence joins TRBV19 and TRBJ2-3; 14 bases match TRBD2. The CDR3 extends over 18 amino acids. V gave up 1 base and J gave up 3 bases; unmatched junction bases: 6. Germline values: CDR1 LNHDA, CDR2 SQIVND (reference sequence). The CDR3 DNA reads TGTGCCAGTAGTATAGGAGGGACTAGCGGGAGACGAACAGATACGCAGTATTTT. Encoded protein: CASSIGGTSGRRTDTQYF.

Regarding this clone: Other DNA sequences of this sample code for an identical CDR3. This chain joins TRBV18 and TRBJ2-7; D possibly matches TRBD1 or TRBD2 (5 bases each). V was shortened by 3 bases and J by 3 bases, with 12 bases between the two germline ends. CDR1 is KGHSH and CDR2 is LQKENI in the germline V gene. CDR3 length: 14 amino acids. The CDR3 spells CASSPGRGGYEQYF. Written as DNA, the CDR3 is TGTGCCAGCTCACCGGGGCGTGGGGGCTACGAGCAGTACTTC.

J is TRBJ2-1 and V is TRBV18, with 7 bases fitting TRBD2. CDR1 is KGHSH and CDR2 is LQKENI in the germline V gene. The CDR3 is 17 amino acids. V lost 2 bases, J lost 1 base, and 8 bases stayed unmatched. CDR3 sequence (DNA): TGTGCCAGCTCACCAGGCAGGCGGGAGCTGTCCTACAATGAGCAGTTCTTC. Translation gives CASSPGRRELSYNEQFF.

This chain connects TRBV4-2 to TRBJ1-1; 7 nucleotides match TRBD1. Looked up from germline, CDR1 is LGHNA and CDR2 is YNFKEQ. V lost 3 bases to trimming and J lost 4 bases; unmatched junction nucleotides: 8. The CDR3 length is 15 residues. The CDR3 loop reads CASSQAGGSATEAFF. The CDR3 DNA sequence: TGTGCCAGCAGCCAGGCAGGGGGTTCCGCCACTGAAGCTTTCTTT.

This clone has only one observation. V and J are TRBV2 and TRBJ2-1, with D possibly TRBD2 on 7 matching bases. The CDR3 runs 13 residues. CDR1 and CDR2 (germline): SNHLY, FYNNEI. The V gene lost 7 bases and the J gene lost 5 bases, with 12 bases spanning the gap. Written as DNA, the CDR3 is TGTGCCAGCATACGGGGGGCGGACAATGAGCAGTTCTTC. Encoded protein: CASIRGADNEQFF. The variable domain in full, completed from reference TRBV2 and TRBJ2-1, reads EPEVTQTPSHQVTQMGQEVILRCVPISNHLYFYWYRQILGQKVEFLVSFYNNEISEKSEIFDDQFSVERPDGSNFTLKIRSTKLEDSAMYFCASIRGADNEQFFGPGTRLTVL.

The gene calls are TRBV6-6 and TRBJ1-5; D is uncertain. V was cut by 4 bases and J by 15 bases, with 13 bases left in between. Germline CDR1 and CDR2: MNHNY and SVGAGI (reference sequence). There are 11 residues in the CDR3. Here the CDR3 DNA reads TGTGCCAGCAGTTCGACCCTAACGGCGCATTTT. Protein sequence: CASSSTLTAHF.

The chain couples TRBV7-9 to TRBJ2-3; 9 nucleotides agree with TRBD2. After removal of 5 bases from V and 4 bases from J, the junction contained 13 bases not matched to a gene. CDR1 is SEHNR and CDR2 is FQNEAQ in the germline V gene (reference sequence). This CDR3 spans 17 amino acids. The CDR3 spells CASSPWGIAGVADTQYF. CDR3 nucleotide sequence: TGTGCCAGCAGCCCATGGGGCATAGCGGGGGTTGCAGATACGCAGTATTTT.

As concerns this clone: Given a far larger clone just one base away, this is likely a sequencing read error. This rearrangement joins TRBV6-1 to TRBJ2-2; no firm D call. CDR1 and CDR2 from the germline V gene are MNHNS and SASEGT. The CDR3 is made up of 15 amino acids. Trimming left V 11 bases short and J 1 base short, with 17 bases between. CDR3 protein: CARGRLQVNTGELFF. In nucleotides, the CDR3 is TGTGCCCGCGGCAGGTTGCAGGTGAACACCGGGGAGCTGTTTTTT.

CDR3: CASSFRLNREGRDNQPQHF. The CDR3 bases are TGTGCCAGCAGTTTCCGACTAAACAGGGAAGGCCGAGACAATCAGCCCCAGCATTTT. V is TRBV28 and J is TRBJ1-5, with D perhaps matching TRBD1 (6 bases). Germline V gene data show CDR1 as MDHEN and CDR2 as SYDVKM. This CDR3 region has 19 residues. V was trimmed by 3 bases and J by 3 bases, leaving 24 bases between them.

The chain couples TRBV28 to TRBJ2-7; D perhaps matches TRBD1 (5 bases). CDR1 is MDHEN and CDR2 is SYDVKM in the germline V gene. The CDR3 contains 15 residues. With 6 bases removed from V and 0 bases from J, the gap between germline ends came to 15 bases. This chain's CDR3 is CASSKQVASSYEQYF. The CDR3 nucleotides are TGTGCCAGCAGCAAACAGGTCGCTAGCTCCTACGAGCAGTACTTC. The whole variable domain, filled in from reference TRBV28 and TRBJ2-7, reads DVKVTQSSRYLVKRTGEKVFLECVQDMDHENMFWYRQDPGLGLRLIYFSYDVKMKEKGDIPEGYSVSREKKERFSLILESASTNQTSMYLCASSKQVASSYEQYFGPGTRLTVT.

This chain links TRBV10-1 with TRBJ2-3; maybe TRBD2 (6 bases). V lost 6 bases and J 0 bases, leaving 10 bases between the germline ends. Germline assignment: CDR1 WNHNN and CDR2 SYGVQD (reference sequence). CDR3 length: 14 residues. The CDR3 DNA reads as TGCGCCAGCAGCTGGACTAAAAGCACAGATACGCAGTATTTT. It yields the protein CASSWTKSTDTQYF.

This sequence joins TRBV15 and TRBJ1-3, with a possible D match to TRBD1 (5 bases). Between the trimmed V and J ends, which lost 0 bases and 5 bases, there was a span of 11 bases. Germline values: CDR1 LNHNV, CDR2 YYDKDF (reference sequence). The CDR3 has 15 amino acids. The CDR3 bases are TGTGCCACCAGCAGAGATCGGGCAGGGAGAAACACCATATATTTT. Translation gives CATSRDRAGRNTIYF.

The chain uses TRBV5-1 and TRBJ2-2; D is possibly TRBD1 or TRBD2 (5 bases each). Germline V gives CDR1 SGHRS, CDR2 YFSETQ. V shed 4 bases and J shed 0 bases, with 10 bases lying between them. This CDR3 region has 15 residues. CDR3 loop: CASSPLGANTGELFF. Here the CDR3 DNA reads TGCGCCAGCAGCCCTTTGGGGGCGAACACCGGGGAGCTGTTTTTT.

The chain carries TRBV9 and TRBJ2-5, with 7 bases aligning to TRBD2. The length of the CDR3 is 14 residues. Germline CDR1 reads SGDLS; CDR2 reads YYNGEE. With V trimmed by 3 bases and J by 7 bases, 9 bases remained unmatched. CDR3 sequence (DNA): TGTGCCAGCAGCGCCGAGCGGGGCCGGGGGACCCAGTACTTC. Its protein product is CASSAERGRGTQYF.

V gene TRBV5-1 combines with J gene TRBJ2-7; 8 bases match TRBD2. V was clipped by 4 bases and J by 3 bases; unmatched bases: 15. Germline values: CDR1 SGHRS, CDR2 YFSETQ. This CDR3 is built from 17 residues. Here the CDR3 reads CASSPRGGLDPYYEQYF. The CDR3 DNA reads TGCGCCAGCAGCCCCCGGGGGGGTTTGGACCCCTACTACGAGCAGTACTTC.

V is TRBV5-4 and J is TRBJ1-2, with D possibly being TRBD1 (6 bases). The CDR3 sequence is 15 residues long. The V end lost 4 bases, the J end lost 5 bases, and 18 bases lay between the germline ends. Germline values: CDR1 SGHNT, CDR2 YYREEE (reference sequence). The CDR3 sequence: CASSPMKDRPYGYTF. CDR3 nucleotides: TGTGCCAGCAGCCCTATGAAGGACAGACCGTATGGCTACACCTTC. Complete variable domain (other parts from reference TRBV5-4 and TRBJ1-2): ETGVTQSPTHLIKTRGQQVTLRCSSQSGHNTVSWYQQALGQGPQFIFQYYREEENGRGNFPPRFSGLQFPNYSSELNVNALELDDSALYLCASSPMKDRPYGYTFGSGTRLTVV.

This clone was seen once. This chain connects TRBV27 to TRBJ2-7, with a possible D match to TRBD2 (6 bases). Germline V gene lookup returns CDR1 MNHEY and CDR2 SMNVEV (reference sequence). Trimming shortened V by 6 bases and J by 3 bases, and 18 bases separated the two germline ends. The CDR3 contains 15 residues. The CDR3 DNA reads TGTGCCAGCAGAAGACTCGGGACTGTCAACTACGAGCAGTACTTC. This translates into CASRRLGTVNYEQYF.

The chain uses TRBV6-1 and TRBJ2-7; 8 bases align to TRBD2. The germline CDR1 and CDR2 sequences are MNHNS and SASEGT. J gave up 1 base and V 6 bases, and 8 bases lay outside the gene matches. CDR3 length: 15 residues. CDR3 amino acids: CASSGLLAESYEQYF. The CDR3 nucleotides read TGTGCCAGCAGCGGATTACTAGCGGAGTCCTACGAGCAGTACTTC.

The V gene is TRBV5-1, the J gene TRBJ1-4; unclear D gene. The CDR3 runs 16 residues. With 2 bases removed from V and 0 bases from J, the gap between germline ends came to 11 bases. CDR1 is SGHRS and CDR2 is YFSETQ in the germline V gene. Here the CDR3 DNA reads TGCGCCAGCAGCTTACAAGGACGGTCAACTAATGAAAAACTGTTTTTT. It yields the protein CASSLQGRSTNEKLFF.

This clone was seen a few times. The gene calls are TRBV7-9 and TRBJ2-1; D is uncertain. Germline V gene data show CDR1 as SEHNR and CDR2 as FQNEAQ (reference sequence). Trimming left V 5 bases short and J 8 bases short, with 13 bases between. The CDR3 consists of 13 residues. Here the CDR3 DNA reads TGTGCCAGCAGCCGACACGACGCCGATGAGCAGTTCTTC. As protein: CASSRHDADEQFF.

This clone appeared many times. This chain connects TRBV7-8 to TRBJ2-2, with a tentative D call TRBD2 (6 bases). The CDR3 covers 15 residues. The germline V gene has CDR1 SGHVS and CDR2 FQNEAQ. V was shortened by 3 bases and J by 7 bases, with 15 bases between the two germline ends. CDR3 region: CASSFPREMFGELFF. The CDR3 DNA is TGTGCCAGCAGCTTTCCCCGGGAGATGTTCGGGGAGCTGTTTTTT.

The chain joins TRBV9 to TRBJ2-3, with TRBD2 identical over 13 bases. CDR1 is SGDLS, CDR2 YYNGEE, per germline. J lost 0 bases, V lost 0 bases, and 7 bases had no gene match. The CDR3 has 19 amino acids. CDR3 protein: CASSVGTSGRAPSTDTQYF. CDR3 in DNA: TGTGCCAGCAGCGTAGGCACTAGCGGGAGGGCCCCTAGCACAGATACGCAGTATTTT.

The V gene is TRBV11-1, the J gene TRBJ2-3; 7 bases map to TRBD1. Germline CDR1 is SGHAT and CDR2 is FQDESV (reference sequence). This CDR3 is 14 amino acids long. With V trimmed by 2 bases and J by 5 bases, 4 bases remained unmatched. Here the CDR3 DNA reads TGTGCCAGCAGCTTACATCAGGGGGAAGATACGCAGTATTTT. Translation: CASSLHQGEDTQYF.

The rearrangement links TRBV9 to TRBJ1-1; 7 bases are shared with TRBD1. The V gene end was trimmed by 4 bases and the J gene end by 4 bases; junction bases not matched to a gene: 10. The length of the CDR3 is 15 residues. CDR1 is SGDLS, CDR2 YYNGEE, per germline. The CDR3 reads CASSSGGRTGTEAFF. In nucleotides, the CDR3 is TGTGCCAGCAGCTCAGGGGGTCGCACGGGCACTGAAGCTTTCTTT.

V and J are TRBV7-8 and TRBJ2-7; 7 nucleotides match TRBD1. The CDR3 is 14 residues long. V lost 5 bases to trimming and J lost 0 bases; unmatched junction nucleotides: 4. CDR1 is SGHVS, CDR2 FQNEAQ, per germline. The CDR3: CASSHRDSSYEQYF. CDR3 nucleotide sequence: TGTGCCAGCAGCCACCGGGACAGCTCCTACGAGCAGTACTTC.

The chain is built from TRBV13 and TRBJ2-7, with D unclear. The CDR3 has 15 residues. Germline V lookup: CDR1 PRHDT, CDR2 FYEKMQ (reference sequence). Trimming stripped 2 bases from V and 5 bases from J, with 16 bases between. The CDR3 here is CASSLIGAPVNEQYF. CDR3 bases: TGTGCCAGCAGCTTAATTGGTGCCCCCGTTAACGAGCAGTACTTC.

This sequence joins TRBV29-1 and TRBJ2-7; D is unclear. Germline V CDR1 and CDR2: SQVTM, ANQGSEA. This CDR3 is built from 13 residues. V lost 3 bases to trimming and J lost 2 bases, with 11 bases between them. This chain's CDR3 is CSVEGNPTYEQYF. The CDR3 DNA follows: TGCAGCGTTGAGGGAAACCCCACCTACGAGCAGTACTTC.